Listed here are 3 T cell receptor beta chains from one sample, sequenced in a study of blood T cell repertoires in COVID-19. Sequencing was performed with immunoSEQ multiplex PCR; in TCRdb, only in-frame clones are kept and a portion is missing. This table holds some 250,000 clones, around four fifths found once. The sample taken for sequencing was peripheral blood. Receptors were obtained from a man in his forties or fifties with active or convalescent COVID-19.

V usage is TRBV9 and J usage is TRBJ1-1; a possible D gene is TRBD1 (6 bases). CDR1 and CDR2 from the germline V gene are SGDLS and YYNGEE. The CDR3 is 14 residues long. V lost 3 bases to trimming and J lost 0 bases, with 9 bases between them. The CDR3 loop reads CASSATGMNTEAFF. In DNA, the CDR3 is TGTGCCAGCAGCGCCACAGGGATGAACACTGAAGCTTTCTTT.

The J gene is TRBJ2-1, the V gene TRBV30; D is perhaps TRBD1 (5 bases). V lost 2 bases and J 4 bases, leaving 12 bases between the germline ends. Germline loops: CDR1 GTSNPN, CDR2 SVGIG (reference sequence). This CDR3 region has 14 residues. The CDR3 here is CAWSTGRAYNEQFF. DNA for the CDR3: TGTGCCTGGAGTACAGGCCGCGCGTACAATGAGCAGTTCTTC.

Many counts were recorded for this clone. The chain is built from TRBV30 and TRBJ1-5, with D hard to call. With 2 bases removed from V and 3 bases from J, the gap between germline ends came to 14 bases. CDR1 is GTSNPN, CDR2 SVGIG, per germline (reference sequence). The CDR3 contains 15 residues. The CDR3 DNA reads TGTGCCTGGAGTAGTGGGCCAGCCCTCAATCAGCCCCAGCATTTT. Amino acid sequence: CAWSSGPALNQPQHF.